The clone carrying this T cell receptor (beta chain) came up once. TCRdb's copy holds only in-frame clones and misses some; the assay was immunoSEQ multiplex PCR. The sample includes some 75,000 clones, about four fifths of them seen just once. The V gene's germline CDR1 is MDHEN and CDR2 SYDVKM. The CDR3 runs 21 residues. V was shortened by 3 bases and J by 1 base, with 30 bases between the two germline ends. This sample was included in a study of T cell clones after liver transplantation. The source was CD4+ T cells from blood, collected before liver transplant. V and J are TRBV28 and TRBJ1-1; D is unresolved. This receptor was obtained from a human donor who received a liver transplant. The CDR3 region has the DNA TGTGCCAGCAGTTTGACGGGATTTGGGTCCCGAAGGGAGTGGGGGAACACTGAAGCTTTCTTT. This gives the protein CASSLTGFGSRREWGNTEAFF.